This T cell receptor beta chain originates from a study of OX40 agonist ivuxolimab in advanced cancers. Whole-study findings and limits: In the 0.1-3.0 mg/kg groups, partial responders showed among the lowest expansion. Normalized T-cell clonal expansion was also low in some nonresponders. Fewer expanded clones were found on average in CD4+ than in CD8+ T cells.

This clone has at least ten counts. What it binds is unknown. It was autoimmune disease history or systemic immunosuppression that excluded patients. Measured with immunoSEQ multiplex PCR; TCRdb has only the in-frame clones, and not every one. This sample carries about 52,000 clones, approximately 86% of them seen once, and the ten largest clones take 11% to 15%. Trimming removed 4 bases at V and 4 bases at J, with 14 bases between. From germline, CDR1 is SGHNT and CDR2 YYREEE (reference sequence). The CDR3 contains 14 residues. Sequencing used CD4+ or CD8+ T cells sorted from blood, obtained in a trial of the OX40 agonist ivuxolimab. This chain joins TRBV5-4 and TRBJ1-2; D is undetermined. The clonotype originates from an adult with an advanced solid tumor such as melanoma, head and neck, liver or kidney cancer. This CDR3 reads CASSLGGTTYGYTF. CDR3 nucleotides: TGTGCCAGCAGCCTCGGCGGAACCACCTATGGCTACACCTTC.